A selection of T cell receptor beta chains follows, all from one sample in a study of blood T cell repertoires in COVID-19. Only in-frame clones appear in the TCRdb table, and some are missing; sequencing was by immunoSEQ multiplex PCR. Counted here are 180,000 or so clones, roughly nine tenths occurring once; the ten biggest clones make up approximately 10%. Sequencing was carried out using peripheral blood. These receptors were obtained from a woman aged 60-75 years with COVID-19, enrolled during active disease. Both conserved end residues are part of each CDR3. The D gene is left open where the match is weak. Clone size appears in some rows only: once, few, many, or a class for an expanded clone.

j_gene	d_gene	abundance	v_gene	CDR3aa	CDR3nt
TRBJ1-2	NA	NA	TRBV6-5	CASSYSKEAGYTF	TGTGCCAGCAGTTACTCGAAGGAGGCCGGCTACACCTTC
TRBJ2-6	NA	NA	TRBV14	CASSQGRVGANVLTF	TGTGCCAGCAGCCAAGGCAGGGTAGGGGCCAACGTCCTGACTTTC
TRBJ1-2	NA	NA	TRBV7-9	CASSLAAAAYGYTF	TGTGCCAGCAGCTTAGCGGCGGCAGCCTATGGCTACACCTTC
TRBJ2-1	TRBD1	NA	TRBV5-1	CASSKPGTGAYNEQFF	TGCGCCAGCAGCAAACCCGGGACAGGGGCCTACAATGAGCAGTTCTTC
TRBJ2-5	NA	NA	TRBV12-1	CASSFGSAGLEETQYF	TGTGCCAGCAGCTTTGGATCAGCGGGATTGGAGGAGACCCAGTACTTC
TRBJ1-5	NA	NA	TRBV5-1	CARRSWGGEQPQHF	TGCGCCCGCCGCTCATGGGGGGGGGAGCAGCCCCAGCATTTT
TRBJ1-5	NA	NA	TRBV2	CASSDRVGSNQPQHF	TGTGCCAGCAGTGACAGGGTCGGGAGCAATCAGCCCCAGCATTTT
TRBJ1-5	TRBD1	once	TRBV7-2	CASRLGTGQSQPQHF	TGTGCCAGCAGGCTAGGGACAGGGCAATCTCAGCCCCAGCATTTT
TRBJ2-2	NA	NA	TRBV19	CASSTPRPLNTGELFF	TGTGCCAGTAGTACCCCTAGACCTCTGAACACCGGGGAGCTGTTTTTT
TRBJ2-7	TRBD2	NA	TRBV9	CASSTSGRGHYEQYF	TGTGCCAGCAGCACTAGCGGGAGGGGCCACTACGAGCAGTACTTC
TRBJ2-5	NA	few	TRBV28	CASGGLPPETQYF	TGTGCCAGCGGAGGACTGCCGCCGGAGACCCAGTACTTC
TRBJ1-1	NA	NA	TRBV30	CAWSVRRALNTEAFF	TGTGCCTGGAGTGTAAGGAGGGCTCTGAACACTGAAGCTTTCTTT
TRBJ2-1	NA	NA	TRBV11-2	CASSLTPASYNEQFF	TGTGCCAGCAGCCTAACTCCCGCCTCCTACAATGAGCAGTTCTTC
TRBJ1-2	NA	NA	TRBV4-3	CASSQDTGRRGYTF	TGCGCCAGCAGCCAAGATACAGGACGACGCGGCTACACCTTC
TRBJ1-5	NA	once	TRBV6-2/TRBV6-3	CASSYASFQPQHF	TGTGCCAGCAGTTACGCGAGCTTTCAGCCCCAGCATTTT
TRBJ2-1	TRBD1	few	TRBV6-4	CASSDGTGGNEQFF	TGTGCCAGCAGTGACGGGACAGGGGGCAATGAGCAGTTCTTC
TRBJ1-4	TRBD1	NA	TRBV10-3	CAISFDRGNEKLFF	TGTGCCATCAGTTTTGACAGGGGTAATGAAAAACTGTTTTTT
TRBJ2-7	TRBD1	once	TRBV18	CASSLDRTSYEQYF	TGTGCCAGCTCGCTGGACAGGACGTCCTACGAGCAGTACTTC
TRBJ1-2	TRBD1	NA	TRBV5-8	CASSLGQGNYGYTF	TGTGCCAGCAGCTTGGGACAGGGCAACTATGGCTACACCTTC
TRBJ2-7	TRBD1	NA	TRBV28	CASSLWGDRGYEQYF	TGTGCCAGCAGTTTATGGGGGGACAGGGGCTACGAGCAGTACTTC
TRBJ2-7	TRBD2	NA	TRBV6-2/TRBV6-3	CASSRLADYEQYF	TGTGCCAGCAGCCGACTAGCGGACTACGAGCAGTACTTC